The entry that follows covers one TCR beta chain sequence. Its matching antigen is unknown. This sequence may be a read error, since a much larger clone differs from it by one base. This entry belongs to a study of T cell repertoires in cytomegalovirus infection. TCRdb re-called the reads with MiXCR, one entry per CDR3 protein. The sample includes approximately 550,000 distinct CDR3 sequences, about 15% of them seen just once. Germline V gene sequence: CDR1 MNHEY, CDR2 SMNVEV (reference sequence). The CDR3 loop spans 15 amino acids. Whole-study results and caveats: CMV-specific TCR beta clonotypes restricted by HLA-C were the ones dominating the ex vivo response. Adding up the frequency of public TCR beta families identified people who carried CMV plus the relevant HLA.

What was sequenced was CD8+ T cells from PBMCs. The clonotype was recovered from a human donor in good health (CMV status not recorded). Some clones in this sample may be carry-over from other donors' samples. The chain recombines TRBV27 with TRBJ2-2; 9 bases map to TRBD1. The CDR3 region has the DNA TGTGCCAGCAGTGCGACCGGACAGGGGACCGGGGTGCTGTTTTTT. Its translation is CASSATGQGTGVLFF.